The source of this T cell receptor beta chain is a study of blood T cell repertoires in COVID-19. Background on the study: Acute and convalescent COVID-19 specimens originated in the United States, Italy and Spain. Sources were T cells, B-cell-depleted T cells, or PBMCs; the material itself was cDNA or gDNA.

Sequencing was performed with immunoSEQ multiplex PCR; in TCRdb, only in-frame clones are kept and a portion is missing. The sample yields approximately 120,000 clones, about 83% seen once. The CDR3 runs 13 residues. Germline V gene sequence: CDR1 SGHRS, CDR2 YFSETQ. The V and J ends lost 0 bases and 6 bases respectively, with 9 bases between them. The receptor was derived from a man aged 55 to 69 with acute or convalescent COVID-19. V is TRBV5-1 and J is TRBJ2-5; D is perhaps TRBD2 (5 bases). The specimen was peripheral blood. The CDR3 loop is CASSLDTSQTQYF. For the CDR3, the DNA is TGCGCCAGCAGCTTGGATACTAGTCAGACCCAGTACTTC.